Given below is one T cell receptor (beta chain) in context. This sample was taken from a study of blood T cell repertoires in COVID-19. The wider study: The samples span acute and convalescent COVID-19 from the United States, Italy and Spain. Sources were T cells, B-cell-depleted T cells, or PBMCs; the material itself was cDNA or gDNA.

The repertoire was sequenced with immunoSEQ multiplex PCR; TCRdb's copy has only in-frame clones and lacks some. Among around 370,000 clones listed, approximately 90% were seen once. The origin of this receptor is a woman between 18 and 30 years old who had recovered from COVID-19. The sequencing input was peripheral blood.

The CDR3 DNA reads as TGTGCCAGTAGTACTAGCGGGACAGACAATGAAAAACTGTTTTTT. Residues: CASSTSGTDNEKLFF. V gene TRBV19 combines with J gene TRBJ1-4; TRBD1 agrees at 7 bases. Per the germline V gene, CDR1 is LNHDA and CDR2 is SQIVND (reference sequence). The CDR3 is made up of 15 amino acids. V gave up 4 bases and J gave up 5 bases; unmatched junction bases: 7. Drawing the rest from reference TRBV19 and TRBJ1-4, the complete variable domain is DGGITQSPKYLFRKEGQNVTLSCEQNLNHDAMYWYRQDPGQGLRLIYYSQIVNDFQKGDIAEGYSVSREKKESFPLTVTSAQKNPTAFYLCASSTSGTDNEKLFFGSGTQLSVL.